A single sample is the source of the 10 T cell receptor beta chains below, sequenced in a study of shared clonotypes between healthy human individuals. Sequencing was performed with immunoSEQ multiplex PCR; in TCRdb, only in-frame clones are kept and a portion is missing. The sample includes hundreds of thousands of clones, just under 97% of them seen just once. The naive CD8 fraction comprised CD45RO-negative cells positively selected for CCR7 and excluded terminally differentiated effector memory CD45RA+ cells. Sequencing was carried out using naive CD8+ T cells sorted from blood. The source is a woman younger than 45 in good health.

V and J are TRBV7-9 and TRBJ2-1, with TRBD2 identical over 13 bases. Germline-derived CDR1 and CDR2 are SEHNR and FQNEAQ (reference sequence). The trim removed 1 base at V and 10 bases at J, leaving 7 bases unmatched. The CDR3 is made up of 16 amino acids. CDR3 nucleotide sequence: TGTGCCAGCAGCTTAGGGACTAGCGGGAGAATTTGGGAGCAGTTCTTC. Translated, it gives CASSLGTSGRIWEQFF.

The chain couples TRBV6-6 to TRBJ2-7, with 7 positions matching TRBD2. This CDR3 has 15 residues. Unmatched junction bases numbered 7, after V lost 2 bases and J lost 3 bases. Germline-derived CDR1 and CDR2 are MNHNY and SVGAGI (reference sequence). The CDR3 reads CASSYTGGSGYEQYF. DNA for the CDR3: TGTGCCAGCAGTTACACCGGCGGGAGCGGCTACGAGCAGTACTTC.

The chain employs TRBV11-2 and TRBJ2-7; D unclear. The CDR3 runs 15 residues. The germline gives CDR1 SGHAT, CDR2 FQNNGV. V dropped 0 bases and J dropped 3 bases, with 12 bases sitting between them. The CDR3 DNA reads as TGTGCCAGCAGCTTAGAGGGCGGCAGGATCTACGAGCAGTACTTC. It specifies CASSLEGGRIYEQYF.

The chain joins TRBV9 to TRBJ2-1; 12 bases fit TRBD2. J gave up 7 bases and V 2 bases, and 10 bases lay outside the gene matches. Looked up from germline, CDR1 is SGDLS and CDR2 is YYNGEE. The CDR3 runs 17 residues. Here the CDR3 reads CASSVNPTSGSINEQFF. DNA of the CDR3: TGTGCCAGCAGCGTCAACCCGACTAGCGGGAGTATAAATGAGCAGTTCTTC.

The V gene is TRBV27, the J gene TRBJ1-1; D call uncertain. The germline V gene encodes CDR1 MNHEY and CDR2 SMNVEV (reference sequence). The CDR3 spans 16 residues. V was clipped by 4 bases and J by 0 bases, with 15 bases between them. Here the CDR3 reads CASSSRHPNMNTEAFF. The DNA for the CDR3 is TGTGCCAGCAGTTCGAGACACCCGAACATGAACACTGAAGCTTTCTTT.

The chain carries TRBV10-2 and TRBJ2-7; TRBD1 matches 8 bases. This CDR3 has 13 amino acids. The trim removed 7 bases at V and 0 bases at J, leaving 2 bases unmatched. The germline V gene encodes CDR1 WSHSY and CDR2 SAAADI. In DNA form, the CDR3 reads TGCGCCAGCAAGACAGGGGACTCCTACGAGCAGTACTTC. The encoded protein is CASKTGDSYEQYF.

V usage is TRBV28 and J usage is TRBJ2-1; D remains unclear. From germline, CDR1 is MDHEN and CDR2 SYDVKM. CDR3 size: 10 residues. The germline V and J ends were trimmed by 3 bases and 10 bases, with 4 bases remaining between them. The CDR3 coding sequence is TGTGCCAGCAGTTTCGTAGAGCAGTTCTTC. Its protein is CASSFVEQFF.

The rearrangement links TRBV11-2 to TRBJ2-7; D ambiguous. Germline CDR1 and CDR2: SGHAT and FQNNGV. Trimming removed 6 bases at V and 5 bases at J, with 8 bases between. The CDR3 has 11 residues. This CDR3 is CASSWIHEQYF. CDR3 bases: TGTGCCAGCAGTTGGATCCACGAGCAGTACTTC.

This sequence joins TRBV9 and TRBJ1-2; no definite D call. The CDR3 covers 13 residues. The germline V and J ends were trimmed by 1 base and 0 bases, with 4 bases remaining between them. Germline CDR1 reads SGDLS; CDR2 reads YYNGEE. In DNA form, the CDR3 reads TGTGCCAGCAGCGTAACTTCTAACTATGGCTACACCTTC. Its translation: CASSVTSNYGYTF.

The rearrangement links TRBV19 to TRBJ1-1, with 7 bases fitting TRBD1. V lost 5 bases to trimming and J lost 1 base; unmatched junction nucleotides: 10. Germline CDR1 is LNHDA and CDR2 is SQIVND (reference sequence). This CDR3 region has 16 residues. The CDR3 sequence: CASSPTRDSQNTEAFF. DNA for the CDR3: TGTGCCAGTAGTCCCACTCGGGACAGCCAGAACACTGAAGCTTTCTTT.